The entry that follows covers one T cell receptor (beta chain) sequence. TCRdb's table, derived via immunoSEQ multiplex PCR, lists solely in-frame clones and lacks some. This table has around 200,000 clones, 70% to 85% appearing once. This entry comes from a study of blood T cell repertoires in COVID-19. About the study: Sample material is recorded as cDNA or gDNA derived from T cells, B-cell-depleted T cells, or PBMCs.

The V and J ends lost 5 bases and 3 bases respectively, with 14 bases between them. The CDR3 covers 14 residues. Germline V gene data show CDR1 as SGHAT and CDR2 as FQNNGV. The clonotype was recovered from a human donor in a cohort sampled during active COVID-19. Material: peripheral blood. The V and J genes are TRBV11-2 and TRBJ2-7, with D possibly TRBD1 on 6 matching bases. CDR3 sequence reads: CASSPQQGYYEQYF. CDR3 coding DNA: TGTGCCAGCAGCCCCCAACAGGGATACTACGAGCAGTACTTC.